A single sample is the source of the 26 T cell receptor beta chains below, sequenced in a study of blood T cells in healthy people across ages. A second PCR of 7 to 11 cycles used a sample-barcoded 5' primer and a J-beta primer mix. TCRdb reprocessed the 5' RACE reads via MiXCR and lists one record per CDR3 protein. In the table there are roughly 500,000 distinct CDR3 sequences, around 24% of which are singletons. These records were also assigned to another study, of T cells of mothers and their children.

The source material was blood. These receptors were collected from a boy between 10 and 17 years old in good health.

This clonotype has a handful of counts. This chain uses TRBV7-2 with TRBJ2-3, with D possibly TRBD2 on 6 matching bases. Per germline, CDR1 SGHTA and CDR2 FQGNSA. This CDR3 comprises 14 residues. Trimming removed 6 bases from V and 4 bases from J, with 14 bases in between. CDR3 sequence reads: CASRSVEGSDTQYF. Written as DNA, the CDR3 is TGTGCCAGCAGATCCGTGGAGGGCTCAGATACGCAGTATTTT.

The gene calls are TRBV20-1 and TRBJ2-5; D remains unclear. With the DNA end fitting TRBJ2-7 better, the J assignment may be wrong. This CDR3 is 14 amino acids long. The germline CDR1 and CDR2 sequences are DFQATT and SNEGSKA (reference sequence). The CDR3 coding sequence is TGCAGTGCTAGAGATTTTCTCAAAACCTACGAGCAGTACTTC. Translated: CSARDFLKTYEQYF.

This clonotype occurred a few times. This chain joins TRBV24-1 and TRBJ2-3; D gene uncertain. The CDR3 is 16 amino acids. Trimming stripped 7 bases from V and 1 base from J, with 17 bases between. CDR1 and CDR2 from the germline V gene are KGHDR and SFDVKD. This chain's CDR3 is CATSPLSPVGTDTQYF. DNA of the CDR3: TGTGCCACCAGCCCGTTAAGCCCGGTGGGCACAGATACGCAGTATTTT.

The rearrangement joins TRBV20-1 to TRBJ1-2, with D unresolved. The germline gives CDR1 DFQATT, CDR2 SNEGSKA (reference sequence). CDR3 length: 13 amino acids. V lost 3 bases and J lost 2, with 10 bases in between. Written as DNA, the CDR3 is TGCAGTGCTAGCCGAGGGAGGAACTATGGCTACACCTTC. It is translated as CSASRGRNYGYTF.

On this clonotype itself: A read error may produce the germline difference seen at one junction end. The CDR3: CASSRDKDRDNQPQHF. For the CDR3, the DNA is TGTGCCTCCAGCAGAGATAAGGACAGGGACAATCAGCCCCAGCATTTT. The chain joins TRBV15 to TRBJ1-5; TRBD1 aligns across 8 bases. The germline gives CDR1 LNHNV, CDR2 YYDKDF (reference sequence). The CDR3 length is 16 residues. The complete variable domain, with remaining parts taken from reference TRBV15 and TRBJ1-5, reads DAMVIQNPRYQVTQFGKPVTLSCSQTLNHNVMYWYQQKSSQAPKLLFHYYDKDFNNEADTPDNFQSRRPNTSFCFLDIRSPGLGDTAMYLCASSRDKDRDNQPQHFGDGTRLSIL.

This chain joins TRBV7-7 and TRBJ2-3; D remains unclear. Germline CDR1 SSHAT, CDR2 FNYEAQ (reference sequence). The CDR3 is 13 residues long. V lost 4 bases and J lost 5, with 10 bases in between. As DNA, the CDR3 is TGTGCCAGCAGCTCAAGAGCAAGAGATACGCAGTATTTT. Translation: CASSSRARDTQYF.

In its sample, this clonotype was seen a few times. The chain uses TRBV20-1 and TRBJ2-7; possibly TRBD2 for D (6 bases). The germline V gene encodes CDR1 DFQATT and CDR2 SNEGSKA (reference sequence). The CDR3 covers 14 residues. V shed 6 bases and J shed 7 bases, with 22 bases lying between them. The CDR3 bases are TGCAGTGCGACCCAGGGCGGGACCCGCGGTGAGCAGTACTTC. This encodes CSATQGGTRGEQYF.

The rearrangement links TRBV3-1 to TRBJ2-7; no reliable D call. Trimming shortened V by 4 bases and J by 5 bases, and 18 bases separated the two germline ends. This CDR3 is built from 15 residues. Looked up from germline, CDR1 is LGHDT and CDR2 is YNNKEL (reference sequence). As DNA, the CDR3 is TGTGCCAGCAGCCCAAGACTGAGTGTCTTCAACGAGCAGTACTTC. It yields the protein CASSPRLSVFNEQYF.

This chain connects TRBV2 to TRBJ2-5, with D unclear. With the DNA end fitting TRBJ2-7 better, the J assignment may be wrong. There are 15 residues in the CDR3. Per the germline V gene, CDR1 is SNHLY and CDR2 is FYNNEI. DNA for the CDR3: TGTGCCAGCAGTGAAGCAGGTGGAAACCTCTACGAGCAGTACTTC. Translating gives CASSEAGGNLYEQYF.

The gene calls are TRBV11-2 and TRBJ2-7, with 10 nucleotides matching TRBD1. This CDR3 contains 16 residues. Germline-derived CDR1 and CDR2 are SGHAT and FQNNGV. The trim removed 1 base at V and 2 bases at J, leaving 5 bases unmatched. CDR3 loop: CASSLGGTGAAYEQYF. DNA of the CDR3: TGTGCCAGCAGCTTAGGTGGGACAGGGGCTGCCTACGAGCAGTACTTC.

The chain uses TRBV20-1 and TRBJ2-7; 11 bases are shared with TRBD2. CDR1 is DFQATT and CDR2 is SNEGSKA in the germline V gene (reference sequence). Trimming removed 3 bases from V and 3 bases from J; junction bases left unmatched: 7. The CDR3 consists of 15 residues. The CDR3 spells CSARITSGGYYEQYF. The CDR3 nucleotides are TGCAGTGCTAGGATAACTAGCGGGGGTTACTACGAGCAGTACTTC.

The chain recombines TRBV28 with TRBJ1-6, with D hard to call. The CDR3 has 15 amino acids. Trimming shortened V by 6 bases and J by 7 bases, and 16 bases separated the two germline ends. The V gene's germline CDR1 is MDHEN and CDR2 SYDVKM. In DNA form, the CDR3 reads TGTGCCAGCAGCCTCGGTCAGGCCAACAATTCACCCCTCCACTTT. Amino acid sequence: CASSLGQANNSPLHF. Based on the CDR3 plus reference TRBV28 and TRBJ1-6, the full variable domain is DVKVTQSSRYLVKRTGEKVFLECVQDMDHENMFWYRQDPGLGLRLIYFSYDVKMKEKGDIPEGYSVSREKKERFSLILESASTNQTSMYLCASSLGQANNSPLHFGNGTRLTVT.

This chain links TRBV5-1 with TRBJ2-1; D ambiguous. V lost 4 bases and J lost 3, with 14 bases in between. The CDR3 totals 15 residues. Germline lookup yields CDR1 SGHRS and CDR2 YFSETQ. The CDR3 region is CASSQNSPGYNEQFF. The CDR3 DNA sequence: TGCGCCAGCAGCCAAAACAGTCCCGGCTACAATGAGCAGTTCTTC.

Many counts were recorded for this clonotype. The chain carries TRBV4-3 and TRBJ2-1; perhaps TRBD2 as D (7 bases). The CDR3 has 15 amino acids. The germline V and J ends were trimmed by 0 bases and 9 bases, with 15 bases remaining between them. Germline assignment: CDR1 LGHNA and CDR2 YSLEER. CDR3 loop: CASSQDKRGGGEQFF. DNA for the CDR3: TGCGCCAGCAGCCAAGATAAAAGAGGGGGGGGTGAGCAGTTCTTC.

This clonotype was found once. The chain joins TRBV4-3 to TRBJ1-2; 9 bases match TRBD1. The germline CDR1 and CDR2 sequences are LGHNA and YSLEER. The length of the CDR3 is 17 residues. With 0 bases clipped from V and 7 bases from J, the junction kept 12 bases outside the gene matches. CDR3 sequence reads: CASSQDQGTGLIGGYTF. The CDR3 DNA sequence: TGCGCCAGCAGCCAAGATCAAGGGACAGGGCTCATCGGTGGCTACACCTTC.

The V gene is TRBV29-1, the J gene TRBJ2-2, with 8 bases identical to TRBD2. The V and J ends lost 0 bases and 5 bases, in that order; junction bases with no gene match: 5. This CDR3 is 15 amino acids long. The germline CDR1 and CDR2 sequences are SQVTM and ANQGSEA. In DNA form, the CDR3 reads TGCAGCGTTGAAGATAGCGGGGCGAGGACCGGGGAGCTGTTTTTT. Translating it yields CSVEDSGARTGELFF.

V gene TRBV6-1 combines with J gene TRBJ2-3; D is unclear. CDR3 length: 15 residues. V lost 7 bases to trimming and J lost 6 bases, with 20 bases between them. Germline CDR1 and CDR2: MNHNS and SASEGT. The CDR3 is CASKLGVSSMDTQYF. As DNA, the CDR3 is TGTGCCAGCAAGCTTGGCGTCTCTAGTATGGATACGCAGTATTTT.

This clonotype occurred a few times. The V gene is TRBV4-1, the J gene TRBJ2-7; tentatively, D is TRBD1 (6 bases). Germline V gene data show CDR1 as MGHRA and CDR2 as YSYEKL. This CDR3 comprises 17 residues. The V gene lost 1 base and the J gene lost 5 bases, with 21 bases spanning the gap. In DNA, the CDR3 is TGCGCCAGCAGCCAAGGACCTACATTGGGGGCCAAGGACGAGCAGTACTTC. It codes for CASSQGPTLGAKDEQYF.

This clonotype appeared once. With a much larger clone just one base away, this may be a read error. The chain is built from TRBV5-4 and TRBJ1-6, with 11 bases lining up with TRBD1. The CDR3 runs to 16 residues. Germline V CDR1 and CDR2: SGHNT, YYREEE (reference sequence). CDR3 sequence reads: CANSLIGQGAGSPLHF. The CDR3, as DNA: TGTGCCAACAGCTTGATCGGACAGGGGGCAGGTTCACCCCTCCACTTT.

There are a few counts of this clonotype. The V call is TRBV15, the J call TRBJ2-5, with D unresolved. The CDR3 has 13 residues. Trimming pared 0 bases from V and 1 base from J, leaving 3 bases between. Per germline, CDR1 LNHNV and CDR2 YYDKDF (reference sequence). CDR3 DNA: TGTGCCACCAGCAGAGACAGCCAAGAGACCCAGTACTTC. Translation gives CATSRDSQETQYF.

In this sample, this clonotype turned up a few times. V gene TRBV7-2 combines with J gene TRBJ1-1; D not resolved. Trimming cost V 2 bases and J 1 base, with 8 bases left between them. Germline V gene data show CDR1 as SGHTA and CDR2 as FQGNSA. This CDR3 comprises 14 residues. The CDR3 protein is CASSLHSSNTEAFF. The CDR3 nucleotides read TGTGCCAGCAGCTTACATAGTTCGAACACTGAAGCTTTCTTT. Filled out from reference TRBV7-2 and TRBJ1-1, the complete variable domain reads GAGVSQSPSNKVTEKGKDVELRCDPISGHTALYWYRQSLGQGLEFLIYFQGNSAPDKSGLPSDRFSAERTGGSVSTLTIQRTQQEDSAVYLCASSLHSSNTEAFFGQGTRLTVV.

This clonotype was seen only a few times. The chain employs TRBV7-3 and TRBJ2-2; a possible D gene is TRBD2 (7 bases). Germline V gene lookup returns CDR1 SGHTA and CDR2 FQGTGA. V was cut by 5 bases and J by 6 bases, with 19 bases left in between. This CDR3 spans 16 amino acids. CDR3 sequence reads: CASSPAGANMAGELFF. The CDR3 DNA reads as TGTGCCAGCAGCCCCGCGGGGGCTAATATGGCCGGGGAGCTGTTTTTT.

In its sample, this clonotype was seen a few times. This rearrangement joins TRBV7-2 to TRBJ2-5; 7 bases fit TRBD2. Per germline, CDR1 SGHTA and CDR2 FQGNSA. This CDR3 region has 15 residues. V was pared by 1 base and J by 5 bases, with 7 bases of the junction left unmatched. The CDR3 sequence: CASSLGQREGETQYF. In DNA form, the CDR3 reads TGTGCCAGCAGCTTAGGACAGCGGGAAGGGGAGACCCAGTACTTC.

This clonotype turned up a few times. This chain joins TRBV20-1 and TRBJ2-1; D is possibly TRBD2 (6 bases). This CDR3 is built from 13 residues. The germline gives CDR1 DFQATT, CDR2 SNEGSKA (reference sequence). Trimming shortened V by 8 bases and J by 0 bases, and 11 bases separated the two germline ends. The CDR3 loop reads CSLAETSYNEQFF. As DNA, the CDR3 is TGCAGTTTAGCGGAAACCTCCTACAATGAGCAGTTCTTC.

V gene TRBV24-1 combines with J gene TRBJ2-2; 7 positions agree with TRBD2. CDR1 is KGHDR, CDR2 SFDVKD, per germline. This CDR3 is 16 amino acids long. V lost 2 bases, J lost 3 bases, and 5 bases stayed unmatched. CDR3 nucleotides: TGTGCCACCAGTGATTCAGATGGGAGGGACACCGGGGAGCTGTTTTTT. Translating gives CATSDSDGRDTGELFF.

The chain links TRBV14 to TRBJ1-1; D is unresolved. The CDR3 length is 14 residues. Germline V gene lookup returns CDR1 SGHDN and CDR2 FVKESK. V lost 2 bases to trimming and J lost 1 base, with 8 bases between them. CDR3 residues: CASSQQQRNTEAFF. DNA for the CDR3: TGTGCCAGCAGCCAACAACAGAGGAACACTGAAGCTTTCTTT. The full variable domain, its missing parts supplied by reference TRBV14 and TRBJ1-1, is EAGVTQFPSHSVIEKGQTVTLRCDPISGHDNLYWYRRVMGKEIKFLLHFVKESKQDESGMPNNRFLAERTGGTYSTLKVQPAELEDSGVYFCASSQQQRNTEAFFGQGTRLTVV.